These 25 T cell receptor beta chains came from one sample sequenced in a study of regulatory T cells in long-lasting Graves disease. Time point defined: persistent/refractory GD, antithyroid drugs over 5 years with positive TRAb. RNA from PBMCs was the source of the TCR library. Library construction for TCR beta used iRepertoire HTBI primers and Arm-PCR of CDR3 regions. TCRdb reanalysed the multiplex PCR reads using MiXCR and keeps one entry per CDR3 protein. Of 500,000 to 800,000 distinct CDR3 sequences detected, 30% appear once; the ten largest clones hold roughly 46%. The sample consisted of peripheral blood mononuclear cells (PBMCs), taken when the disease was refractory, from a patient treated with antithyroid drugs. The origin of the receptors is a female donor with Graves disease.

The rearrangement links TRBV7-9 to TRBJ1-1, with a possible D match to TRBD1 (6 bases). Trimming took off 4 bases at V and 1 base at J, with 10 bases between the two ends. Germline lookup yields CDR1 SEHNR and CDR2 FQNEAQ (reference sequence). The CDR3 is 14 amino acids. CDR3 nucleotide sequence: TGTGCCAGCAGCTCCGGGACACAGAACACTGAAGCTTTCTTT. Protein: CASSSGTQNTEAFF.

This clonotype was counted once. This chain uses TRBV7-9 with TRBJ1-4; no firm D call. Germline lookup yields CDR1 SEHNR and CDR2 FQNEAQ (reference sequence). Trimming shortened V by 2 bases and J by 5 bases, and 6 bases separated the two germline ends. This CDR3 has 13 residues. CDR3 amino acids: CASSLTRNEKLFF. CDR3 sequence (DNA): TGTGCCAGCAGCTTAACTAGGAATGAAAAACTGTTTTTT.

The J gene is TRBJ1-2, the V gene TRBV7-9; D ambiguous. The CDR3 spans 14 residues. The V end lost 2 bases, the J end lost 8 bases, and 15 bases lay between the germline ends. Germline loops: CDR1 SEHNR, CDR2 FQNEAQ (reference sequence). The CDR3 here is CASSLFTARTGYTF. The DNA of the CDR3 is TGTGCCAGCAGCTTATTCACCGCCAGAACAGGCTACACCTTC.

This clonotype was found many times. The chain has TRBV2 and TRBJ1-4; possible D gene TRBD1, 5 bases. V lost 1 base, J lost 7 bases, and 10 bases lay in between. The CDR3 length is 14 residues. Germline V CDR1 and CDR2: SNHLY, FYNNEI. The CDR3 DNA reads as TGTGCCAGCAGTGAAGGGCAGGGAGGTGAAAAACTGTTTTTT. Amino acid sequence: CASSEGQGGEKLFF.

This clonotype was seen a handful of times. The chain recombines TRBV10-3 with TRBJ1-3; D is uncertain. Germline CDR1 and CDR2: ENHRY and SYGVKD. V dropped 4 bases and J dropped 3 bases, with 13 bases sitting between them. CDR3 length: 15 residues. Here the CDR3 reads CAISAGTTLGNTIYF. The CDR3 DNA follows: TGTGCCATCAGTGCGGGCACGACCCTTGGAAACACCATATATTTT.

This clonotype was observed many times. The V call is TRBV2, the J call TRBJ2-5; TRBD2 aligns across 9 bases. Germline CDR1 SNHLY, CDR2 FYNNEI. This CDR3 comprises 17 residues. V was clipped by 0 bases and J by 9 bases; unmatched bases: 14. The CDR3 spells CASSEALLAGHPRAQYF. CDR3 coding DNA: TGTGCCAGCAGTGAAGCGCTCCTAGCGGGACACCCGAGGGCCCAGTACTTC. Filled out from reference TRBV2 and TRBJ2-5, the complete variable domain reads EPEVTQTPSHQVTQMGQEVILRCVPISNHLYFYWYRQILGQKVEFLVSFYNNEISEKSEIFDDQFSVERPDGSNFTLKIRSTKLEDSAMYFCASSEALLAGHPRAQYFGPGTRLLVL.

This chain uses TRBV13 with TRBJ1-2; TRBD1 agrees at 12 bases. The V and J ends lost 5 bases and 6 bases, in that order; junction bases with no gene match: 10. This CDR3 has 16 residues. CDR1 and CDR2 from the germline V gene are PRHDT and FYEKMQ (reference sequence). As DNA, the CDR3 is TGTGCCAGCAGCCTAAAAAGGGACAGGGGGCTGGATGGCTACACCTTC. Translation gives CASSLKRDRGLDGYTF.

This chain joins TRBV5-1 and TRBJ1-4, with 7 bases lining up with TRBD1. V shed 1 base, J shed 5 bases, and the junction held 5 bases outside the gene matches. The germline V gene encodes CDR1 SGHRS and CDR2 YFSETQ. The CDR3 runs to 15 residues. CDR3 DNA: TGCGCCAGCAGCTTGCTGACAGGGAGCAATGAAAAACTGTTTTTT. This codes for CASSLLTGSNEKLFF.

The CDR3 sequence is CASRSGLAGGPSLTQYF. The CDR3 coding sequence is TGTGCCAGCAGATCAGGACTAGCGGGAGGACCCTCCCTGACCCAGTACTTC. This rearrangement joins TRBV6-1 to TRBJ2-5, with 14 bases aligning to TRBD2. CDR3 length: 17 residues. V lost 6 bases and J lost 7; bases outside the gene matches: 13. Germline CDR1 reads MNHNS; CDR2 reads SASEGT.

This clonotype was observed a handful of times. The chain uses TRBV4-1 and TRBJ1-1; D unresolved. Germline V lookup: CDR1 MGHRA, CDR2 YSYEKL. The CDR3 length is 14 residues. Trimming stripped 0 bases from V and 3 bases from J, with 8 bases between. The chain's CDR3 is CASSQDRRDTEAFF. The CDR3 coding sequence is TGCGCCAGCAGCCAAGATAGAAGGGACACTGAAGCTTTCTTT.

This clonotype appeared once. This may stem from a read error, because a much larger clone lies one nucleotide away. V gene TRBV6-2 or TRBV6-3 combines with J gene TRBJ2-7; TRBD2 is a possible D gene (6 bases). The germline V gene has CDR1 MNHEY and CDR2 SVGEGT. This CDR3 region has 14 residues. In DNA form, the CDR3 reads TGTGCCAGCGGTTACCCGGGAGACTCCTACGAGCAGTACTTC. It specifies CASGYPGDSYEQYF.

This rearrangement joins TRBV2 to TRBJ1-5; D unresolved. CDR1 and CDR2 (germline): SNHLY, FYNNEI. V was cut by 3 bases and J by 9 bases, with 12 bases left in between. This CDR3 is 13 amino acids long. CDR3 amino acids: CASSDFLRRPQHF. CDR3 nucleotides: TGTGCCAGCAGTGATTTTCTACGACGGCCCCAGCATTTT.

This chain joins TRBV7-2 and TRBJ1-5, with 9 bases aligning to TRBD1. Unmatched junction bases numbered 5, after V lost 5 bases and J lost 6 bases. There are 14 residues in the CDR3. Germline V gene lookup returns CDR1 SGHTA and CDR2 FQGNSA. CDR3 loop: CASSTGGFGQPQHF. The CDR3 nucleotides read TGTGCCAGCAGCACAGGGGGCTTTGGTCAGCCCCAGCATTTT. Based on the CDR3 plus reference TRBV7-2 and TRBJ1-5, the full variable domain is GAGVSQSPSNKVTEKGKDVELRCDPISGHTALYWYRQSLGQGLEFLIYFQGNSAPDKSGLPSDRFSAERTGGSVSTLTIQRTQQEDSAVYLCASSTGGFGQPQHFGDGTRLSIL.

This clonotype was observed once. V is TRBV28 and J is TRBJ2-1; maybe TRBD2 (5 bases). The V gene's germline CDR1 is MDHEN and CDR2 SYDVKM. The V gene lost 5 bases and the J gene lost 8 bases, with 19 bases spanning the gap. This CDR3 is built from 15 residues. The CDR3 DNA follows: TGTGCCAGCAGTACCTTCGGGGTGGTGTCGCATGAGCAGTTCTTC. Residues: CASSTFGVVSHEQFF.

This clonotype was recorded a few times. The chain combines TRBV19 with TRBJ1-5; D gene unclear. This CDR3 is built from 15 residues. Trimming took 6 bases from V and 4 from J, leaving 16 bases between them. Germline V gene sequence: CDR1 LNHDA, CDR2 SQIVND (reference sequence). CDR3 amino acids: CASSAWGLGNQPQHF. CDR3 DNA sequence: TGTGCCAGTAGCGCGTGGGGTCTCGGGAATCAGCCCCAGCATTTT.

This rearrangement joins TRBV5-1 to TRBJ2-3; perhaps TRBD2 as D (6 bases). Germline V gene data show CDR1 as SGHRS and CDR2 as YFSETQ. Trimming shortened V by 6 bases and J by 1 base, and 27 bases separated the two germline ends. The CDR3 totals 19 residues. The CDR3 region is CASTFQAISGARGTDTQYF. The CDR3, as DNA: TGCGCCAGCACCTTTCAAGCCATTAGCGGAGCCAGGGGCACAGATACGCAGTATTTT.

The chain is built from TRBV18 and TRBJ1-2; D may be TRBD1 (5 bases). CDR1 KGHSH and CDR2 LQKENI come from the germline V gene. The ends were cut back, 1 base at V and 2 bases at J, with 11 bases in the middle. This CDR3 has 15 amino acids. In nucleotides, the CDR3 is TGTGCCAGCTCACCACGGGACGGAATAAACTATGGCTACACCTTC. Translated: CASSPRDGINYGYTF. Full variable domain (remainder filled in from reference TRBV18 and TRBJ1-2): NAGVMQNPRHLVRRRGQEARLRCSPMKGHSHVYWYRQLPEEGLKFMVYLQKENIIDESGMPKERFSAEFPKEGPSILRIQQVVRGDSAAYFCASSPRDGINYGYTFGSGTRLTVV.

This chain connects TRBV29-1 to TRBJ1-3, with a possible D match to TRBD1 (6 bases). The V gene's germline CDR1 is SQVTM and CDR2 ANQGSEA. V gave up 6 bases and J gave up 0 bases, with 12 bases separating them. The CDR3 sequence is 14 residues long. CDR3 DNA: TGCAGCGTGATGGGACACGTCTCTGGAAACACCATATATTTT. Translating gives CSVMGHVSGNTIYF.

This clonotype was picked up a small number of times. The chain has TRBV4-1 and TRBJ1-2; TRBD1 might be the D (5 bases). Between the trimmed V and J ends, which lost 0 bases and 3 bases, there was a span of 11 bases. Germline assignment: CDR1 MGHRA and CDR2 YSYEKL. CDR3 size: 15 residues. The CDR3 bases are TGCGCCAGCAGCCAAGAAGGGACGACTGACTATGGCTACACCTTC. It encodes CASSQEGTTDYGYTF.

The chain is built from TRBV19 and TRBJ1-5; the match to TRBD1 covers 7 bases. The germline CDR1 and CDR2 sequences are LNHDA and SQIVND (reference sequence). The ends lost 2 bases at V and 10 bases at J; junction bases unmatched: 11. This CDR3 region has 15 residues. The CDR3 here is CASSISDLQGIPQHF. In DNA form, the CDR3 reads TGTGCCAGTAGTATATCCGATCTACAGGGGATACCCCAGCATTTT.

V is TRBV12-3 or TRBV12-4 and J is TRBJ2-3; tentatively, D is TRBD1 or TRBD2 (5 bases each). V lost 3 bases, J lost 5 bases, and 12 bases lay in between. This CDR3 is 14 amino acids long. The CDR3 nucleotides read TGTGCCAGCAGTTTTTTGCCGGGGCAAGATACGCAGTATTTT. Protein sequence: CASSFLPGQDTQYF.

This clonotype was seen more than once but under ten times. The final CDR3 position lacks the conserved phenylalanine or tryptophan, pointing to a likely read error. The rearrangement uses TRBV6-1 and TRBJ1-2; D uncertain. CDR1 MNHNS and CDR2 SASEGT come from the germline V gene. CDR3 length: 11 residues. Trimming removed 8 bases from V and 2 bases from J, with 6 bases in between. DNA for the CDR3: TGTGCCAGCCGACCAAACTATGGCTACACCCTC. This gives the protein CASRPNYGYTL.

This clonotype was seen more than once but under ten times. V usage is TRBV5-1 and J usage is TRBJ1-1, with TRBD1 matching 7 bases. Per germline, CDR1 SGHRS and CDR2 YFSETQ. V shed 4 bases and J 0 bases; nucleotides not matched to a gene: 3. The CDR3 extends over 14 amino acids. CDR3 sequence reads: CASSNGQVNTEAFF. CDR3 coding DNA: TGCGCCAGCAGCAACGGACAGGTGAACACTGAAGCTTTCTTT.

The chain links TRBV6-5 to TRBJ2-7; 13 bases align to TRBD2. From germline, CDR1 is MNHEY and CDR2 SVGAGI. V was clipped by 2 bases and J by 5 bases; unmatched bases: 6. CDR3 length: 16 residues. The CDR3 loop reads CASSYRTSGRGNEQYF. The CDR3 bases are TGTGCCAGCAGTTACCGGACTAGCGGGAGAGGGAACGAGCAGTACTTC.

A few counts support this clonotype. J is TRBJ1-1 and V is TRBV29-1; perhaps TRBD1 as D (5 bases). Deletions cut 3 bases from V and 0 bases from J, with 11 bases between. The CDR3 spans 14 residues. Germline CDR1 SQVTM, CDR2 ANQGSEA. CDR3 DNA sequence: TGCAGCGTTGAGGGGGACCTCATGAACACTGAAGCTTTCTTT. Translation gives CSVEGDLMNTEAFF.